The 28 T cell receptor beta chains listed next were all sequenced from one sample in a study of brain T cells in children with intractable seizures. Surgery cases with the highest brain T cell transcript signatures were chosen for sequencing. Here immunoSEQ multiplex PCR was the method, and the copy in TCRdb shows in-frame clones only, minus some. The table has about 5,200 clones, just over 90% seen once; the top ten hold almost 2%. This specimen was resected brain tissue, taken at surgery. The receptors derive from a boy younger than two with focal cortical dysplasia and intractable seizures.

CDR3 in DNA: TGTGCTAGTGGTCTATGGGACTATGGCTACACCTTC. Amino acids: CASGLWDYGYTF. The chain recombines TRBV12-5 with TRBJ1-2, with D uncertain. Germline V gene data show CDR1 as LGHNT and CDR2 as FRNRAP. The CDR3 is 12 amino acids. The V gene lost 5 bases and the J gene lost 3 bases, with 7 bases spanning the gap.

The chain couples TRBV19 to TRBJ2-1; no clear D. The V and J ends lost 3 bases and 3 bases respectively, with 9 bases between them. The CDR3 sequence is 14 residues long. The V gene's germline CDR1 is LNHDA and CDR2 SQIVND (reference sequence). The CDR3 region is CASSMVVLYNEQFF. CDR3 sequence (DNA): TGTGCCAGTAGTATGGTGGTCCTCTACAATGAGCAGTTCTTC.

The rearrangement uses TRBV5-4 and TRBJ2-3, with D maybe TRBD2 (5 bases). Germline assignment: CDR1 SGHNT and CDR2 YYREEE (reference sequence). The CDR3 runs to 17 residues. V lost 4 bases and J lost 6, with 24 bases in between. CDR3 region: CASSPPLVGRGMDTQYF. The CDR3, as DNA: TGTGCCAGCAGCCCACCCCTCGTAGGCCGAGGGATGGATACGCAGTATTTT.

This clone was recorded once. The genes are TRBV27 and TRBJ2-5; the match to TRBD2 covers 9 bases. V shed 0 bases, J shed 4 bases, and the junction held 3 bases outside the gene matches. The germline gives CDR1 MNHEY, CDR2 SMNVEV (reference sequence). The CDR3 has 15 residues. The CDR3 protein is CASSLSQAGGETQYF. The CDR3 DNA reads as TGTGCCAGCAGTTTATCACAAGCGGGGGGAGAGACCCAGTACTTC.

The count of this clone is one. The chain is built from TRBV19 and TRBJ2-7, with 11 bases fitting TRBD2. CDR1 is LNHDA and CDR2 is SQIVND in the germline V gene (reference sequence). The CDR3 length is 15 residues. V shed 6 bases, J shed 0 bases, and the junction held 4 bases outside the gene matches. The CDR3 nucleotides are TGTGCCAGTAGGGGGGGGACTAGCGGCTCCTACGAGCAGTACTTC. Translation: CASRGGTSGSYEQYF.

The chain recombines TRBV24-1 with TRBJ2-7, with a weak D call TRBD2 (5 bases). Germline loops: CDR1 KGHDR, CDR2 SFDVKD. Trimming took 6 bases from V and 7 from J, leaving 12 bases between them. The CDR3 consists of 12 residues. The CDR3 sequence is CATSTGSGEQYF. The DNA for the CDR3 is TGTGCCACCAGTACGGGGTCGGGGGAGCAGTACTTC.

The chain combines TRBV7-9 with TRBJ2-7; either TRBD1 or TRBD2 may supply D (6 bases each). V lost 5 bases and J 0 bases, leaving 14 bases between the germline ends. The germline CDR1 and CDR2 sequences are SEHNR and FQNEAQ (reference sequence). This CDR3 is built from 15 residues. The DNA for the CDR3 is TGTGCCAGCAGCCGAGGGGGGCAAAGCTCCTACGAGCAGTACTTC. It encodes CASSRGGQSSYEQYF.

The gene calls are TRBV15 and TRBJ2-7, with unresolved D. Germline V lookup: CDR1 LNHNV, CDR2 YYDKDF (reference sequence). The length of the CDR3 is 14 residues. The V end lost 3 bases, the J end lost 6 bases, and 15 bases lay between the germline ends. The CDR3 region is CATSRAGYLGEQYF. In DNA, the CDR3 is TGTGCCACCAGCAGGGCCGGGTATTTGGGCGAGCAGTACTTC.

This clone was seen only once. V is TRBV6-1 and J is TRBJ1-2; D perhaps matches TRBD1 (5 bases). This CDR3 comprises 16 residues. V was clipped by 0 bases and J by 4 bases, with 15 bases between them. The V gene's germline CDR1 is MNHNS and CDR2 SASEGT. The CDR3 sequence: CASSEAGTSSGYGYTF. CDR3 DNA sequence: TGTGCCAGCAGTGAAGCCGGGACTTCGAGTGGCTATGGCTACACCTTC.

CDR3 amino acids: CASSPLSSNEKLFF. The DNA for the CDR3 is TGTGCCAGCAGCCCCCTCTCATCTAATGAAAAACTGTTTTTT. V and J are TRBV14 and TRBJ1-4; D ambiguous. The CDR3 covers 14 residues. Germline V gene data show CDR1 as SGHDN and CDR2 as FVKESK. Trimming stripped 4 bases from V and 3 bases from J, with 9 bases between. Supplemented by reference TRBV14 and TRBJ1-4, the full variable domain reads EAGVTQFPSHSVIEKGQTVTLRCDPISGHDNLYWYRRVMGKEIKFLLHFVKESKQDESGMPNNRFLAERTGGTYSTLKVQPAELEDSGVYFCASSPLSSNEKLFFGSGTQLSVL.

V and J are TRBV27 and TRBJ1-1; 8 nucleotides agree with TRBD1. CDR1 and CDR2 from the germline V gene are MNHEY and SMNVEV (reference sequence). The CDR3 is 17 amino acids. The V gene end was trimmed by 0 bases and the J gene end by 0 bases; junction bases not matched to a gene: 6. CDR3 protein: CASSLSGQGRMNTEAFF. DNA for the CDR3: TGTGCCAGCAGTTTATCAGGACAGGGAAGAATGAACACTGAAGCTTTCTTT.

The chain recombines TRBV28 with TRBJ1-4, with D possibly being TRBD1 (6 bases). The CDR3 sequence is 14 residues long. Trimming removed 2 bases from V and 13 bases from J, with 17 bases in between. CDR1 is MDHEN and CDR2 is SYDVKM in the germline V gene. CDR3 sequence: CASSLIAGESVLFF. CDR3 DNA sequence: TGTGCCAGCAGTTTAATCGCAGGGGAGTCAGTACTGTTTTTT.

The rearrangement joins TRBV7-9 to TRBJ1-6; TRBD1 matches at 7 bases. V lost 6 bases to trimming and J lost 4 bases; unmatched junction nucleotides: 9. Germline lookup yields CDR1 SEHNR and CDR2 FQNEAQ (reference sequence). The CDR3 is 16 residues long. The CDR3 is CASSFTGTAYNSPLHF. The CDR3 bases are TGTGCCAGCAGTTTTACCGGGACAGCGTATAATTCACCCCTCCACTTT.

This chain connects TRBV11-2 to TRBJ2-7, with 11 nucleotides matching TRBD2. J lost 3 bases, V lost 2 bases, and 0 bases had no gene match. Per the germline V gene, CDR1 is SGHAT and CDR2 is FQNNGV. The CDR3 length is 14 residues. CDR3 amino acids: CASSLLAGGYEQYF. For the CDR3, the DNA is TGTGCCAGCAGCTTACTAGCGGGGGGCTACGAGCAGTACTTC. The whole variable domain, remainder taken from reference TRBV11-2 and TRBJ2-7, is EAGVAQSPRYKIIEKRQSVAFWCNPISGHATLYWYQQILGQGPKLLIQFQNNGVVDDSQLPKDRFSAERLKGVDSTLKIQPAKLEDSAVYLCASSLLAGGYEQYFGPGTRLTVT.

The chain links TRBV24-1 to TRBJ1-5; the D is unclear. The CDR3 is 15 residues long. Germline lookup yields CDR1 KGHDR and CDR2 SFDVKD. V was trimmed by 4 bases and J by 0 bases, leaving 9 bases between them. CDR3 protein: CATSEAAISNQPQHF. CDR3 bases: TGTGCCACCAGTGAGGCCGCTATTAGCAATCAGCCCCAGCATTTT.

The chain employs TRBV19 and TRBJ1-4; D not certain. CDR1 and CDR2 (germline): LNHDA, SQIVND (reference sequence). This CDR3 spans 13 amino acids. V lost 2 bases to trimming and J lost 1 base, with 2 bases between them. The CDR3 reads CASSIQTNEKLFF. CDR3 DNA sequence: TGTGCCAGTAGTATACAAACTAATGAAAAACTGTTTTTT.

The J gene is TRBJ1-2, the V gene TRBV12-3 or TRBV12-4; 7 bases map to TRBD1. Germline trimming cut 5 bases from V and 4 bases from J; bases unmatched to any gene: 4. The CDR3 spans 13 residues. The CDR3 sequence: CASSTGTVYGYTF. The CDR3 DNA reads TGTGCCAGCAGTACCGGGACAGTCTATGGCTACACCTTC.

This chain uses TRBV27 with TRBJ2-7; 8 bases agree with TRBD2. The V gene's germline CDR1 is MNHEY and CDR2 SMNVEV (reference sequence). V shed 3 bases, J shed 2 bases, and the junction held 3 bases outside the gene matches. The CDR3 extends over 14 amino acids. CDR3 region: CASSFRGGPYEQYF. The CDR3 coding sequence is TGTGCCAGCAGTTTCCGGGGGGGACCCTACGAGCAGTACTTC.

The chain recombines TRBV6-2 or TRBV6-3 with TRBJ2-7; unclear D gene. From germline, CDR1 is MNHEY and CDR2 SVGEGT. The CDR3 is made up of 11 amino acids. Trimming shortened V by 5 bases and J by 4 bases, and 6 bases separated the two germline ends. For the CDR3, the DNA is TGTGCCAGCAGTGATGATTACGAGCAGTACTTC. Protein: CASSDDYEQYF.

V gene TRBV7-8 combines with J gene TRBJ2-3; 13 nucleotides line up with TRBD2. J gave up 2 bases and V 5 bases, and 4 bases lay outside the gene matches. The germline V gene has CDR1 SGHVS and CDR2 FQNEAQ. CDR3 size: 16 residues. The CDR3 is CASSATSGRVTDTQYF. The CDR3 DNA reads TGTGCCAGCAGCGCCACTAGCGGGAGGGTCACAGATACGCAGTATTTT.

The genes are TRBV13 and TRBJ2-3; weak D call: TRBD2 (5 bases). CDR3 size: 15 residues. V was cut by 5 bases and J by 4 bases, with 16 bases left in between. Germline V gene sequence: CDR1 PRHDT, CDR2 FYEKMQ (reference sequence). CDR3: CASSQGREGADTQYF. CDR3 coding DNA: TGTGCCAGCAGCCAAGGTCGGGAAGGCGCAGATACGCAGTATTTT.

The rearrangement uses TRBV9 and TRBJ2-1; D call uncertain. Trimming stripped 6 bases from V and 13 bases from J, with 14 bases between. The germline V gene encodes CDR1 SGDLS and CDR2 YYNGEE. This CDR3 contains 11 residues. The CDR3 DNA sequence: TGTGCCAGCATGCCGGCGTTTGTCCAGTTCTTC. Its protein is CASMPAFVQFF.

The chain links TRBV18 to TRBJ2-5; the match to TRBD2 covers 12 bases. Germline lookup yields CDR1 KGHSH and CDR2 LQKENI. Trimming cost V 3 bases and J 4 bases; bases outside gene matches: 0. The CDR3 is 14 residues long. The CDR3 protein is CASSPGLAGETQYF. CDR3 in DNA: TGTGCCAGCTCACCGGGACTAGCGGGAGAGACCCAGTACTTC.

The CDR3 region is CASSELGKRTEAFF. The CDR3 DNA reads TGTGCCAGCAGTGAATTGGGGAAGAGGACTGAAGCTTTCTTT. This chain links TRBV6-1 with TRBJ1-1; D gene ambiguous. Trimming left V 2 bases short and J 5 bases short, with 12 bases between. The CDR3 runs 14 residues. Looked up from germline, CDR1 is MNHNS and CDR2 is SASEGT.

The chain has TRBV9 and TRBJ1-2; D is unclear. Germline lookup yields CDR1 SGDLS and CDR2 YYNGEE. Trimming removed 0 bases at V and 5 bases at J, with 8 bases between. The length of the CDR3 is 13 residues. For the CDR3, the DNA is TGTGCCAGCAGCGTAGTCGAAGGGTATGGCTACACCTTC. Amino acid sequence: CASSVVEGYGYTF.

The chain recombines TRBV14 with TRBJ2-3; no clear D gene. V lost 2 bases and J 4 bases, leaving 10 bases between the germline ends. Germline assignment: CDR1 SGHDN and CDR2 FVKESK. The CDR3 contains 14 residues. Here the CDR3 DNA reads TGTGCCAGCAGCCAACTAGTTTTCCCAGATACGCAGTATTTT. This codes for CASSQLVFPDTQYF.

This clone was seen once. The chain employs TRBV2 and TRBJ1-4; 8 positions match TRBD1. V was clipped by 6 bases and J by 4 bases; unmatched bases: 7. This CDR3 is 15 amino acids long. Germline values: CDR1 SNHLY, CDR2 FYNNEI. The CDR3 sequence is CASSFDRGRNEKLFF. The DNA of the CDR3 is TGTGCCAGCAGCTTTGACAGGGGACGTAATGAAAAACTGTTTTTT.

For the CDR3, the DNA is TGTGCCAGTAGGCGGGATCTAGAGCAGTACTTC. It translates to CASRRDLEQYF. V is TRBV6-8 and J is TRBJ2-7; D may be TRBD2 (6 bases). The CDR3 extends over 11 amino acids. Germline CDR1 and CDR2: MNHGY and SAAAGT. Trimming shortened V by 9 bases and J by 7 bases, and 13 bases separated the two germline ends.